The rows below give T cell receptor beta chains drawn from one sample of a study of neoadjuvant anti-PD-1 for oral cavity cancer. Clones were read by immunoSEQ multiplex PCR, and TCRdb kept only the in-frame ones, dropping some. The sample has around 5,000 clones; around three fifths are singletons. This sample comprised tumor tissue, obtained after nivolumab (anti-PD-1) treatment. Source of these receptors: a person aged 40 to 85 with oral cavity squamous cell carcinoma. Both conserved end residues are part of each CDR3. The order of the fields is V gene, D gene, clone size, J gene, CDR3 protein, CDR3 DNA. D genes are given only for firm matches. The listing skips clone size in some rows; elsewhere it reads once, few, many or a size class.

v_gene: TRBV28; d_gene: TRBD1; abundance: medium-sized; j_gene: TRBJ2-7; CDR3aa: CASSSWTGDPRSVPGQYF; CDR3nt: TGTGCCAGCAGTTCTTGGACAGGGGACCCTCGTTCGGTTCCTGGGCAGTACTTC
v_gene: TRBV9; d_gene: .; abundance: few; j_gene: TRBJ2-2; CDR3aa: CASSALTADGELFF; CDR3nt: TGTGCCAGCAGCGCACTTACAGCCGACGGGGAGCTGTTTTTT
v_gene: TRBV7-7; d_gene: TRBD2; abundance: .; j_gene: TRBJ2-3; CDR3aa: CASSSISGASTDTQYF; CDR3nt: TGTGCCAGCAGCTCGATTAGCGGGGCGAGCACAGATACGCAGTATTTT
v_gene: TRBV28; d_gene: TRBD1; abundance: .; j_gene: TRBJ1-6; CDR3aa: CASGQGNSPLHF; CDR3nt: TGTGCCAGCGGACAGGGAAATTCACCCCTCCACTTT
v_gene: TRBV5-1; d_gene: .; abundance: .; j_gene: TRBJ1-2; CDR3aa: CASRDKVSHNYGYTF; CDR3nt: TGCGCCAGCAGGGACAAGGTCTCCCATAACTATGGCTACACCTTC
v_gene: TRBV13; d_gene: .; abundance: once; j_gene: TRBJ2-7; CDR3aa: CASSLLTPNSLSYEQYF; CDR3nt: TGTGCCAGCAGCTTATTAACGCCAAACAGCCTCTCCTACGAGCAGTACTTC
v_gene: TRBV6-6; d_gene: TRBD2; abundance: .; j_gene: TRBJ2-1; CDR3aa: CASSYLGLADEQFF; CDR3nt: TGTGCCAGCAGTTACTTAGGACTAGCGGATGAGCAGTTCTTC
v_gene: TRBV9; d_gene: .; abundance: .; j_gene: TRBJ1-6; CDR3aa: CASSSLRGSSYNSPLHF; CDR3nt: TGTGCCAGCAGCTCACTACGGGGGAGCTCCTATAATTCACCCCTCCACTTT
v_gene: TRBV19; d_gene: TRBD2; abundance: .; j_gene: TRBJ2-4; CDR3aa: CASSKTSGGSSGVQNIQYF; CDR3nt: TGTGCCAGTAGTAAGACTAGCGGGGGTTCTTCTGGGGTCCAAAACATTCAGTACTTC
v_gene: TRBV19; d_gene: .; abundance: once; j_gene: TRBJ1-5; CDR3aa: CASSTWMDQPQHF; CDR3nt: TGTGCCAGTAGTACCTGGATGGATCAGCCCCAGCATTTT
v_gene: TRBV7-2; d_gene: .; abundance: few; j_gene: TRBJ1-1; CDR3aa: CASSPPGARAWAFF; CDR3nt: TGTGCCAGCAGCCCCCCCGGGGCCCGGGCCTGGGCTTTCTTT
v_gene: TRBV25-1; d_gene: .; abundance: .; j_gene: TRBJ2-5; CDR3aa: CASSESVISGETQYF; CDR3nt: TGTGCCAGCAGTGAATCGGTTATAAGCGGAGAGACCCAGTACTTC
v_gene: TRBV15; d_gene: TRBD2; abundance: .; j_gene: TRBJ2-5; CDR3aa: CATSRGDGREETQYF; CDR3nt: TGTGCCACCAGCAGAGGGGACGGGAGGGAAGAGACCCAGTACTTC
v_gene: TRBV5-1; d_gene: TRBD1; abundance: few; j_gene: TRBJ2-5; CDR3aa: CASSSDRGPQETQYF; CDR3nt: TGCGCCAGCAGTTCCGACAGGGGCCCCCAAGAGACCCAGTACTTC
v_gene: TRBV2; d_gene: .; abundance: few; j_gene: TRBJ2-3; CDR3aa: CASGLREPQYF; CDR3nt: TGTGCCAGCGGGTTGAGAGAACCGCAGTATTTT
v_gene: TRBV2; d_gene: .; abundance: .; j_gene: TRBJ2-3; CDR3aa: CASSEYADTQYF; CDR3nt: TGTGCCAGCAGTGAATATGCAGATACGCAGTATTTT
v_gene: TRBV29-1; d_gene: .; abundance: .; j_gene: TRBJ1-3; CDR3aa: CSVSGTTSGNTIYF; CDR3nt: TGCAGCGTCTCGGGGACAACGTCTGGAAACACCATATATTTT
v_gene: TRBV23-1; d_gene: TRBD1; abundance: .; j_gene: TRBJ1-1; CDR3aa: CASNRGQGLNMNTEAFF; CDR3nt: TGCGCCAGCAATAGGGGACAGGGACTCAACATGAACACTGAAGCTTTCTTT
v_gene: TRBV6-1; d_gene: TRBD1; abundance: .; j_gene: TRBJ2-7; CDR3aa: CASSRDSFSYEQYF; CDR3nt: TGTGCCAGCAGCCGGGACAGCTTTTCCTACGAGCAGTACTTC
v_gene: TRBV7-3; d_gene: .; abundance: few; j_gene: TRBJ1-1; CDR3aa: CASSVQGNTEAFF; CDR3nt: TGTGCCAGCAGCGTACAGGGTAACACTGAAGCTTTCTTT
v_gene: TRBV5-4; d_gene: .; abundance: .; j_gene: TRBJ1-3; CDR3aa: CASSLDARTIYF; CDR3nt: TGTGCCAGCAGCTTAGATGCTAGGACCATATATTTT
v_gene: TRBV6-5; d_gene: .; abundance: .; j_gene: TRBJ2-2; CDR3aa: CASSYRHQNTGELFF; CDR3nt: TGTGCCAGCAGTTACCGACACCAGAACACCGGGGAGCTGTTTTTT
v_gene: TRBV5-6; d_gene: .; abundance: few; j_gene: TRBJ1-2; CDR3aa: CASSFWMDSAGYTF; CDR3nt: TGTGCCAGCAGCTTTTGGATGGACAGCGCGGGCTACACCTTC
v_gene: TRBV5-4; d_gene: TRBD1; abundance: few; j_gene: TRBJ2-3; CDR3aa: CASSPGTDLSTDTQYF; CDR3nt: TGTGCCAGCAGCCCTGGGACAGATCTTAGCACAGATACGCAGTATTTT
v_gene: TRBV20-1; d_gene: .; abundance: .; j_gene: TRBJ1-5; CDR3aa: CSVGRTGPQHF; CDR3nt: TGCAGTGTTGGCCGGACCGGGCCCCAGCATTTT
v_gene: TRBV2; d_gene: TRBD1; abundance: few; j_gene: TRBJ1-2; CDR3aa: CASSEGTGKDGYTF; CDR3nt: TGTGCCAGCAGTGAAGGGACAGGGAAAGATGGCTACACCTTC
v_gene: TRBV29-1; d_gene: .; abundance: .; j_gene: TRBJ2-3; CDR3aa: CSVEEGYTQYF; CDR3nt: TGCAGCGTTGAAGAGGGGTATACGCAGTATTTT
v_gene: TRBV7-9; d_gene: .; abundance: few; j_gene: TRBJ1-1; CDR3aa: CASSPQAGVDTEAFF; CDR3nt: TGTGCCAGCAGCCCCCAGGCGGGGGTGGACACTGAAGCTTTCTTT
v_gene: TRBV5-1; d_gene: .; abundance: .; j_gene: TRBJ2-5; CDR3aa: CASSLAAALKETQYF; CDR3nt: TGCGCCAGCAGCTTGGCGGCAGCATTGAAAGAGACCCAGTACTTC
v_gene: TRBV4-1; d_gene: .; abundance: .; j_gene: TRBJ2-5; CDR3aa: CASSQVKTTQETQYF; CDR3nt: TGCGCCAGCAGCCAAGTAAAAACAACCCAAGAGACCCAGTACTTC
v_gene: TRBV6-1; d_gene: .; abundance: few; j_gene: TRBJ2-6; CDR3aa: CASLRGPGANVLTF; CDR3nt: TGTGCCAGCTTGCGTGGTCCCGGGGCCAACGTCCTGACTTTC
v_gene: TRBV9; d_gene: TRBD1; abundance: .; j_gene: TRBJ1-1; CDR3aa: CASSPRQGRPGTEAFF; CDR3nt: TGTGCCAGCAGCCCAAGACAGGGGCGACCTGGCACTGAAGCTTTCTTT
v_gene: TRBV6-1; d_gene: .; abundance: .; j_gene: TRBJ1-4; CDR3aa: CASSELLGGGSEKLFF; CDR3nt: TGTGCCAGCAGTGAACTCCTCGGGGGAGGGAGTGAAAAACTGTTTTTT
v_gene: TRBV14; d_gene: .; abundance: .; j_gene: TRBJ2-1; CDR3aa: CATNPKNEQFF; CDR3nt: TGTGCCACGAACCCTAAGAATGAGCAGTTCTTC
v_gene: TRBV10-3; d_gene: TRBD2; abundance: .; j_gene: TRBJ2-1; CDR3aa: CAISVGGYNEQFF; CDR3nt: TGTGCCATCAGTGTGGGAGGGTACAATGAGCAGTTCTTC
v_gene: TRBV13; d_gene: .; abundance: .; j_gene: TRBJ1-1; CDR3aa: CASSLGGMNTEAFF; CDR3nt: TGTGCCAGCAGCTTAGGCGGGATGAACACTGAAGCTTTCTTT
v_gene: TRBV10-3; d_gene: TRBD2; abundance: few; j_gene: TRBJ2-7; CDR3aa: CAISLSGLAEYEQYF; CDR3nt: TGTGCCATCAGTCTTTCAGGACTAGCGGAGTACGAGCAGTACTTC
v_gene: TRBV4-2; d_gene: TRBD2; abundance: .; j_gene: TRBJ2-1; CDR3aa: CASSQGLAGASIPYNEQFF; CDR3nt: TGTGCCAGCAGCCAAGGGTTAGCGGGGGCCTCTATCCCCTACAATGAGCAGTTCTTC
v_gene: TRBV7-2; d_gene: .; abundance: few; j_gene: TRBJ2-7; CDR3aa: CASSLGGHGGSYEQYF; CDR3nt: TGTGCCAGCAGCTTAGGAGGTCACGGTGGGTCCTACGAGCAGTACTTC
v_gene: TRBV7-2; d_gene: .; abundance: .; j_gene: TRBJ2-7; CDR3aa: CASSLGWASSYEQYF; CDR3nt: TGTGCCAGCAGCTTAGGCTGGGCCAGCTCCTACGAGCAGTACTTC
v_gene: TRBV10-1; d_gene: .; abundance: .; j_gene: TRBJ2-1; CDR3aa: CASSESGSRGEQFF; CDR3nt: TGCGCCAGCAGTGAGTCCGGGAGCAGGGGTGAGCAGTTCTTC
v_gene: TRBV29-1; d_gene: .; abundance: .; j_gene: TRBJ1-1; CDR3aa: CSVPGVGRTEAFF; CDR3nt: TGCAGCGTTCCCGGGGTCGGGCGCACTGAAGCTTTCTTT
v_gene: TRBV28; d_gene: .; abundance: .; j_gene: TRBJ1-1; CDR3aa: CASSPLPSPDRWDTEAFF; CDR3nt: TGTGCCAGCAGTCCCCTCCCGTCTCCTGACAGATGGGACACTGAAGCTTTCTTT
v_gene: TRBV4-1; d_gene: TRBD2; abundance: few; j_gene: TRBJ2-3; CDR3aa: CASSQDFLAGAHTDTQYF; CDR3nt: TGCGCCAGCAGCCAAGATTTTCTAGCGGGGGCGCACACAGATACGCAGTATTTT
v_gene: TRBV2; d_gene: .; abundance: .; j_gene: TRBJ1-6; CDR3aa: CASSLTGALHF; CDR3nt: TGTGCCAGCAGCCTTACTGGGGCCCTCCACTTT
v_gene: TRBV6-6; d_gene: .; abundance: .; j_gene: TRBJ2-3; CDR3aa: CASGEERGTDTQYF; CDR3nt: TGTGCCAGTGGGGAGGAGCGGGGCACAGATACGCAGTATTTT